The clone carrying this TCR beta chain has only a few counts. Its matching antigen is unknown. This specimen comes from a study of T-cell memory formation after mild COVID-19. Whole-study results and caveats: Among clones contracting day 15 to 85, CD4/CD8 was balanced, whereas later expanders leaned CD4+. Pre-infection memory showed some responding clones, and this suggested that cross-reactive memory joined.

The trim removed 5 bases at V and 3 bases at J, leaving 5 bases unmatched. Germline lookup yields CDR1 MNHNY and CDR2 SVGAGI (reference sequence). The CDR3 length is 15 residues. Each CDR3 protein is one row after TCRdb ran MiXCR on the 5' RACE reads. The sample shows roughly 350,000 distinct CDR3 sequences, roughly 13% of them seen only once. This TCR was sampled from a man between 18 and 29 years old who had mild COVID-19 (a few samples of this study predate the infection). Cell type and time point are not known. The source material was PBMCs or a T cell subset sorted from them (not recorded which). This chain links TRBV6-6 with TRBJ1-5; 9 nucleotides line up with TRBD1. The CDR3 is CASSRQGEPNQPQHF. CDR3 coding DNA: TGTGCCAGCAGTCGACAGGGGGAGCCCAATCAGCCCCAGCATTTT.